The TCR beta chain described here comes from a study of identifying expanded T cells in peripheral blood. The CDR3 is made up of 14 amino acids. CDR1 and CDR2 from the germline V gene are MRHNA and SNTAGT. Trimming cost V 4 bases and J 8 bases, with 16 bases left between them. On this clone itself: What it binds is not known.

Whole-study findings and limits: Differentially abundant clones: about 1.3 between replicates, 16.4 at approximately 13 days, approximately 18 at four. Across healthy donors, higher total template counts meant significantly greater approximately two-week count variance.

Sequencing used immunoSEQ multiplex PCR; TCRdb keeps in-frame clones, though not all of them. Seen here are 70,000 to 95,000 clones, almost 90% observed once, and the top ten hold about 3.9%. Collection occurred without any documented infections or immune events in donors. The TCR comes from a person aged 18 to 75 in good health. The sequenced sample was blood. This chain links TRBV6-4 with TRBJ2-3, with D maybe TRBD1 (7 bases). The chain's CDR3 is CASSAGGGGGTQYF. The CDR3 coding sequence is TGTGCCAGCAGTGCAGGAGGGGGCGGAGGTACGCAGTATTTT.